These T cell receptor beta chains were read from a single sample in a study of blood T cells in healthy people across ages. TCRdb analysed the 5' RACE reads with MiXCR anew, one entry per CDR3 protein. Among 850,000 to 1,100,000 distinct CDR3 sequences listed, roughly two fifths were seen once. The sample comprised blood. All receptors come from a man aged 18 to 30 in good health. Both conserved end residues are part of each CDR3. Each record gives: CDR3 DNA, CDR3 protein, clone size, D gene, V gene, J gene, CDR3 length. A D gene is named only where the DNA matches it firmly. The listing skips clone size in some rows; elsewhere it reads once, few, many or a size class.

CDR3nt: TGTGCCACCAGAGACCACAGGGGGGCCACTGAAGCTTTCTTT
CDR3aa: CATRDHRGATEAFF
abundance: -
d_gene: TRBD1
v_gene: TRBV15
j_gene: TRBJ1-1
len: 14

CDR3nt: TGTGCCAGCAGTTCCTCCTCCGGGACAGCTAATGAAAAACTGTTTTTT
CDR3aa: CASSSSSGTANEKLFF
abundance: few
d_gene: TRBD1
v_gene: TRBV12-3/TRBV12-4
j_gene: TRBJ1-4
len: 16

CDR3nt: TGCGCCAGCAGCCCCCAAAGCGGGGGGAACATTCAGTACTTC
CDR3aa: CASSPQSGGNIQYF
abundance: -
d_gene: TRBD2
v_gene: TRBV4-3
j_gene: TRBJ2-4
len: 14

CDR3nt: TGTGCCAGCAGGTTAGGGCGCACAGATACGCAGTATTTT
CDR3aa: CASRLGRTDTQYF
abundance: few
d_gene: -
v_gene: TRBV7-2
j_gene: TRBJ2-3
len: 13

CDR3nt: TGTGCCATCAAAGAGACAGGGGCCTATGGCTACACCTTC
CDR3aa: CAIKETGAYGYTF
abundance: -
d_gene: TRBD1
v_gene: TRBV10-3
j_gene: TRBJ1-2
len: 13

CDR3nt: TGCGCCAGCAGCCAGGGGGGCCTAGCCGAAGAGAGCTCCTACAATGAGCAGTTCTTC
CDR3aa: CASSQGGLAEESSYNEQFF
abundance: -
d_gene: -
v_gene: TRBV4-1
j_gene: TRBJ2-1
len: 19

CDR3nt: TGTGCCAGCAGCTTAGCTGGGGTAGGGACCCAGCATTTT
CDR3aa: CASSLAGVGTQHF
abundance: few
d_gene: -
v_gene: TRBV11-2
j_gene: TRBJ1-5
len: 13

CDR3nt: TGTGCCAGCAGCAAAGGGGGGCGGGAGCCTTACTATGGCTACACCTTC
CDR3aa: CASSKGGREPYYGYTF
abundance: -
d_gene: -
v_gene: TRBV9
j_gene: TRBJ1-2
len: 16

CDR3nt: TGTGCCAGCAGGCTGGGGGGGCCCCAGCCCTACAATGAGCAGTTCTTC
CDR3aa: CASRLGGPQPYNEQFF
abundance: few
d_gene: -
v_gene: TRBV27
j_gene: TRBJ2-1
len: 16

CDR3nt: TGCAGTGCTCCAGGGACAGGGGCTTTCAATGAGCAGTACTTC
CDR3aa: CSAPGTGAFNEQYF
abundance: -
d_gene: TRBD1
v_gene: TRBV20-1
j_gene: TRBJ2-5
len: 14

CDR3nt: TGTGCCAGCACCCTCCGGACAGGGGTCACAGATACGCAGTATTTT
CDR3aa: CASTLRTGVTDTQYF
abundance: -
d_gene: TRBD1
v_gene: TRBV27
j_gene: TRBJ2-3
len: 15

CDR3nt: TGTGCCATCAGTGGACAGGGTTCGGATGAGCAGTTCTTC
CDR3aa: CAISGQGSDEQFF
abundance: few
d_gene: TRBD1
v_gene: TRBV10-3
j_gene: TRBJ2-1
len: 13

CDR3nt: TGTGCCAGCTCCCTAGAGAGCGGGACCCAAGAGACCCAGTACTTC
CDR3aa: CASSLESGTQETQYF
abundance: -
d_gene: TRBD2
v_gene: TRBV18
j_gene: TRBJ2-5
len: 15

CDR3nt: TGTGCCTGGAGGTCAAAACTGACACCGGCTAACTATGGCTACACCTTC
CDR3aa: CAWRSKLTPANYGYTF
abundance: few
d_gene: -
v_gene: TRBV30
j_gene: TRBJ1-2
len: 16

CDR3nt: TGTGCCAGCAGTTTATTGGTCCAGGGCTGGCGACGGCAAGAGACCCAGTACTTC
CDR3aa: CASSLLVQGWRRQETQYF
abundance: -
d_gene: -
v_gene: TRBV28
j_gene: TRBJ2-5
len: 18

CDR3nt: TGTGCCAGCAGTGAAGCAGAACACCAGCCCCAGCATTTT
CDR3aa: CASSEAEHQPQHF
abundance: -
d_gene: -
v_gene: TRBV2
j_gene: TRBJ1-5
len: 13

CDR3nt: TGCGCCAGCAGCCAGGCAGGGACGGGGGAAAAACTGTTTTTT
CDR3aa: CASSQAGTGEKLFF
abundance: many
d_gene: -
v_gene: TRBV4-1
j_gene: TRBJ1-4
len: 14

CDR3nt: TGCGCCAGCAGCTTGGGAGGGGACAATGAGCAGTTCTTC
CDR3aa: CASSLGGDNEQFF
abundance: many
d_gene: -
v_gene: TRBV5-1
j_gene: TRBJ2-1
len: 13

CDR3nt: TGTGCCAGCAGAAGAGGGGCCGGCTACGAGCAGTACTTC
CDR3aa: CASRRGAGYEQYF
abundance: -
d_gene: -
v_gene: TRBV25-1
j_gene: TRBJ2-7
len: 13

CDR3nt: TGTGCCAGCAGCCCGATGGGACAGGGGATTGATACGCAGTATTTT
CDR3aa: CASSPMGQGIDTQYF
abundance: -
d_gene: TRBD1
v_gene: TRBV13
j_gene: TRBJ2-3
len: 15

CDR3nt: TGTGCCAGCAGTAAAACCGGACAGGGCATCTATGGCTACACCTTC
CDR3aa: CASSKTGQGIYGYTF
abundance: few
d_gene: TRBD1
v_gene: TRBV27
j_gene: TRBJ1-2
len: 15

CDR3nt: TGCGCCAGCAGCTGGCGGGACTCCTACAATGAGCAGTTCTTC
CDR3aa: CASSWRDSYNEQFF
abundance: -
d_gene: -
v_gene: TRBV5-1
j_gene: TRBJ2-1
len: 14

CDR3nt: TGTGCCAGCAGTTTCGGGTATTCGACCGGGGAGCTGTTTTTT
CDR3aa: CASSFGYSTGELFF
abundance: -
d_gene: -
v_gene: TRBV27
j_gene: TRBJ2-2
len: 14

CDR3nt: TGTGCCAGCAGCCCCTCGGTATCGGCGGGGTTCAATGAGCAGTTCTTC
CDR3aa: CASSPSVSAGFNEQFF
abundance: -
d_gene: -
v_gene: TRBV7-2
j_gene: TRBJ2-1
len: 16

CDR3nt: TGTGCCAGCAGTGGGACTAGCGGGGGACATCCTAGCACAGATACGCAGTATTTT
CDR3aa: CASSGTSGGHPSTDTQYF
abundance: -
d_gene: TRBD2
v_gene: TRBV6-1
j_gene: TRBJ2-3
len: 18

CDR3nt: TGTGCCAGCAGTATAGGGAGTGGGGGATCTAACTATGGCTACACCTTC
CDR3aa: CASSIGSGGSNYGYTF
abundance: few
d_gene: -
v_gene: TRBV27
j_gene: TRBJ1-2
len: 16

CDR3nt: TGTGCCAGCCCATTGCGGGACAGGGTGGACGGCACTGAAGCTTTCTTT
CDR3aa: CASPLRDRVDGTEAFF
abundance: few
d_gene: TRBD1
v_gene: TRBV5-8
j_gene: TRBJ1-1
len: 16

CDR3nt: TGTGCCAGCAGCCCCCCTAAACCATCGAACACTGAAGCTTTCTTT
CDR3aa: CASSPPKPSNTEAFF
abundance: -
d_gene: -
v_gene: TRBV6-2/TRBV6-3
j_gene: TRBJ1-1
len: 15

CDR3nt: TGTGCCAGCTCACCAGGGACTAGCGGTTACAGTGAGCAGTTCTTC
CDR3aa: CASSPGTSGYSEQFF
abundance: few
d_gene: TRBD2
v_gene: TRBV18
j_gene: TRBJ2-1
len: 15

CDR3nt: TGCAGTGCCACTGGGAGCGGGGGCCGCACAGATACGCAGTATTTT
CDR3aa: CSATGSGGRTDTQYF
abundance: -
d_gene: TRBD2
v_gene: TRBV20-1
j_gene: TRBJ2-3
len: 15

CDR3nt: TGCAGTGCTTCGCCGGGGGACCACCAAGAGACCCAGTACTTC
CDR3aa: CSASPGDHQETQYF
abundance: -
d_gene: -
v_gene: TRBV20-1
j_gene: TRBJ2-5
len: 14

CDR3nt: TGCAGCACTCGGGACAGGGGTAATGAAAAACTGTTTTTT
CDR3aa: CSTRDRGNEKLFF
abundance: -
d_gene: TRBD1
v_gene: TRBV29-1
j_gene: TRBJ1-4
len: 13

CDR3nt: TGTGCCAGCAGTTACCTGGTACAGGGGTCCTATGGCTACACCTTC
CDR3aa: CASSYLVQGSYGYTF
abundance: few
d_gene: TRBD1
v_gene: TRBV6-5
j_gene: TRBJ1-2
len: 15

CDR3nt: TGTGCCAGCAGCTATCAACCGCGACTAGCGGCAGATACGCAGTATTTT
CDR3aa: CASSYQPRLAADTQYF
abundance: -
d_gene: TRBD2
v_gene: TRBV7-2
j_gene: TRBJ2-3
len: 16

CDR3nt: TGTGCCAGCAGTAGACACCTTGCCCCCAATCAGCCCCAGCATTTT
CDR3aa: CASSRHLAPNQPQHF
abundance: -
d_gene: -
v_gene: TRBV12-3/TRBV12-4
j_gene: TRBJ1-5
len: 15

CDR3nt: TGTGCCGGCAGTGTGAAGGAGGGGGTCCTCACAGATACGCAGTATTTT
CDR3aa: CAGSVKEGVLTDTQYF
abundance: -
d_gene: -
v_gene: TRBV2
j_gene: TRBJ2-3
len: 16

CDR3nt: TGCGCCAGCAGCCCCTGGTCGAGGGGCAGAGATACGCAGTATTTT
CDR3aa: CASSPWSRGRDTQYF
abundance: few
d_gene: -
v_gene: TRBV4-1
j_gene: TRBJ2-3
len: 15

CDR3nt: TGTGCCAGCAGCCCCGGGGACAGGACCTACGAGCAGTACTTC
CDR3aa: CASSPGDRTYEQYF
abundance: many
d_gene: TRBD1
v_gene: TRBV4-2
j_gene: TRBJ2-7
len: 14

CDR3nt: TGCGCCAGCAGCCAAGAGAGGGGACAGGGGGAAAATGAGCAGTTCTTC
CDR3aa: CASSQERGQGENEQFF
abundance: -
d_gene: TRBD1
v_gene: TRBV4-3
j_gene: TRBJ2-1
len: 16

CDR3nt: TGTGCCAGCAGTTTACCTGCAGCGGAGCCCCAGCATTTT
CDR3aa: CASSLPAAEPQHF
abundance: -
d_gene: -
v_gene: TRBV12-3/TRBV12-4
j_gene: TRBJ1-5
len: 13

CDR3nt: TGTGCCATCAGTGACCTTCACCGACAGGGCGACTATGGCTACACCTTC
CDR3aa: CAISDLHRQGDYGYTF
abundance: few
d_gene: TRBD1
v_gene: TRBV10-3
j_gene: TRBJ1-2
len: 16

CDR3nt: TGTGCCAGCAGCTTAGTTCAGGGGGCAATGGACGAGCAGTACTTC
CDR3aa: CASSLVQGAMDEQYF
abundance: few
d_gene: TRBD1
v_gene: TRBV11-2
j_gene: TRBJ2-7
len: 15

CDR3nt: TGCGCCAGCAGCTTACAGGGGGCTGGAAACACCATATATTTT
CDR3aa: CASSLQGAGNTIYF
abundance: once
d_gene: TRBD1
v_gene: TRBV5-1
j_gene: TRBJ1-3
len: 14

CDR3nt: TGTGCCAGCAGTGAAACATCTTTTCAGGGAGGACCGAACACCGGGGAGCTGTTTTTT
CDR3aa: CASSETSFQGGPNTGELFF
abundance: -
d_gene: -
v_gene: TRBV6-1
j_gene: TRBJ2-2
len: 19

CDR3nt: TGCAGTGCTAGAGCAACGTGGGGGGGCGGCACCGGGGAGCTGTTTTTT
CDR3aa: CSARATWGGGTGELFF
abundance: -
d_gene: -
v_gene: TRBV20-1
j_gene: TRBJ2-2
len: 16

CDR3nt: TGCGCCAGCAGCTTTGGGGGGCTTTCCTACAATGAGCAGTTCTTC
CDR3aa: CASSFGGLSYNEQFF
abundance: -
d_gene: -
v_gene: TRBV5-1
j_gene: TRBJ2-1
len: 15

CDR3nt: TGTGCCAGCAGTTTGCCAGGGTACACAGATACGCAGTATTTT
CDR3aa: CASSLPGYTDTQYF
abundance: -
d_gene: -
v_gene: TRBV12-3/TRBV12-4
j_gene: TRBJ2-3
len: 14

CDR3nt: TGCGCCAGCAGCTTGGCCGGACCGCAGTATTCACCCCTCCACTTT
CDR3aa: CASSLAGPQYSPLHF
abundance: -
d_gene: -
v_gene: TRBV5-1
j_gene: TRBJ1-6
len: 15

CDR3nt: TGTGCCATGGCCACTAGTGCGGGAGCTTACGAGCAGTACTTC
CDR3aa: CAMATSAGAYEQYF
abundance: few
d_gene: TRBD2
v_gene: TRBV10-3
j_gene: TRBJ2-7
len: 14

CDR3nt: TGTGCCAGCAGCTTCTCGACCGGCAGGCTTCTCTTGACCCAGTACTTC
CDR3aa: CASSFSTGRLLLTQYF
abundance: -
d_gene: -
v_gene: TRBV5-6
j_gene: TRBJ2-5
len: 16

CDR3nt: TGTGCCAGCAGTTTATCGACAGGGGGCCCCCTGGGCACTGAAGCTTTCTTT
CDR3aa: CASSLSTGGPLGTEAFF
abundance: few
d_gene: TRBD1
v_gene: TRBV27
j_gene: TRBJ1-1
len: 17

CDR3nt: TGCAGTGCTAGACTAGCGGGGGCGGGATACCAAGAGACCCAGTACTTC
CDR3aa: CSARLAGAGYQETQYF
abundance: -
d_gene: TRBD2
v_gene: TRBV20-1
j_gene: TRBJ2-5
len: 16

CDR3nt: TGTGCCAGCAGCGGAAGACCTGAGGAGACCCAGTACTTC
CDR3aa: CASSGRPEETQYF
abundance: -
d_gene: -
v_gene: TRBV7-2
j_gene: TRBJ2-5
len: 13

CDR3nt: TGTGCCAGCAGTTACGTTCTTCCGGGGCACAATGAGCAGTTCTTC
CDR3aa: CASSYVLPGHNEQFF
abundance: -
d_gene: -
v_gene: TRBV6-6
j_gene: TRBJ2-1
len: 15

CDR3nt: TGTGCCAGCAGCCCCCGACAGGGCCTTTGGCAGTACTTC
CDR3aa: CASSPRQGLWQYF
abundance: -
d_gene: TRBD1
v_gene: TRBV7-3
j_gene: TRBJ2-5
len: 13

CDR3nt: TGTGCCAGCAGTTTATCCGGCCTCCTAGGGACCCAGTACTTC
CDR3aa: CASSLSGLLGTQYF
abundance: -
d_gene: -
v_gene: TRBV27
j_gene: TRBJ2-5
len: 14

CDR3nt: TGCAGTGCTAGAGATACAGGGGAACAGAAATCTAAGTGGACCCAGTACTTC
CDR3aa: CSARDTGEQKSKWTQYF
abundance: few
d_gene: TRBD1
v_gene: TRBV20-1
j_gene: TRBJ2-5
len: 17